The 21 T cell receptor beta chains in this list originate from one sample, sequenced in a study of blood T cell repertoires in COVID-19. Produced via immunoSEQ multiplex PCR; TCRdb's table is partial and in-frame only. The top ten hold approximately 20% of the sample, which has over 45,000 clones, 70% to 80% seen once. Sequencing was carried out using peripheral blood. These receptors all come from a man aged 50 to 59 with active or convalescent COVID-19.

The J gene is TRBJ2-5, the V gene TRBV29-1; D uncertain. Per germline, CDR1 SQVTM and CDR2 ANQGSEA. CDR3 length: 12 residues. V was clipped by 3 bases and J by 4 bases, with 9 bases between them. CDR3 sequence: CSVDGGLETQYF. CDR3 sequence (DNA): TGCAGCGTTGATGGTGGGCTAGAGACCCAGTACTTC.

The chain has TRBV5-1 and TRBJ1-1, with D possibly matching TRBD1 (6 bases). Trimming removed 4 bases at V and 3 bases at J, with 10 bases between. The CDR3 has 13 amino acids. Germline CDR1 reads SGHRS; CDR2 reads YFSETQ. The CDR3 here is CASSARGDTEAFF. Here the CDR3 DNA reads TGCGCCAGCAGCGCCAGGGGAGACACTGAAGCTTTCTTT. Filled out from reference TRBV5-1 and TRBJ1-1, the complete variable domain reads KAGVTQTPRYLIKTRGQQVTLSCSPISGHRSVSWYQQTPGQGLQFLFEYFSETQRNKGNFPGRFSGRQFSNSRSEMNVSTLELGDSALYLCASSARGDTEAFFGQGTRLTVV.

This sequence joins TRBV2 and TRBJ2-5; a possible D gene is TRBD2 (6 bases). The CDR3 extends over 15 amino acids. Germline loops: CDR1 SNHLY, CDR2 FYNNEI. Trimming took 6 bases from V and 2 from J, leaving 16 bases between them. CDR3 in amino acids: CASSLNGLIQETQYF. DNA for the CDR3: TGTGCCAGCAGCCTTAACGGACTAATTCAAGAGACCCAGTACTTC. Drawing the rest from reference TRBV2 and TRBJ2-5, the complete variable domain is EPEVTQTPSHQVTQMGQEVILRCVPISNHLYFYWYRQILGQKVEFLVSFYNNEISEKSEIFDDQFSVERPDGSNFTLKIRSTKLEDSAMYFCASSLNGLIQETQYFGPGTRLLVL.

CDR3 in amino acids: CASSPLDRVSYGYTF. CDR3 DNA sequence: TGTGCCAGCAGCCCTCTTGACAGGGTCTCCTATGGCTACACCTTC. This chain joins TRBV3-1 (or the pseudogene TRBV3-2) and TRBJ1-2; TRBD1 aligns across 7 bases. CDR1 is LGHDT, CDR2 YNNKEL, per germline (reference sequence). The CDR3 totals 15 residues. V lost 4 bases, J lost 4 bases, and 9 bases stayed unmatched.

The genes are TRBV20-1 and TRBJ2-3; possibly TRBD1 for D (6 bases). Looked up from germline, CDR1 is DFQATT and CDR2 is SNEGSKA (reference sequence). V lost 7 bases and J lost 6, with 11 bases in between. The CDR3 runs 11 residues. CDR3 DNA: TGCAGTGTTCGTAGGGGGGATACGCAGTATTTT. It codes for CSVRRGDTQYF.

This chain uses TRBV10-2 with TRBJ1-4; weak D call: TRBD1 (5 bases). This CDR3 is built from 14 residues. V was pared by 0 bases and J by 13 bases, with 15 bases between. Looked up from germline, CDR1 is WSHSY and CDR2 is SAAADI. CDR3 bases: TGCGCCAGCAGTGAGTCGGGGGGTGGTAGCGTACTGTTTTTT. Its translation: CASSESGGGSVLFF.

This clone was observed a handful of times. This chain joins TRBV11-2 and TRBJ2-5; maybe TRBD2 (5 bases). Germline values: CDR1 SGHAT, CDR2 FQNNGV. CDR3 length: 14 amino acids. V was pared by 6 bases and J by 3 bases, with 14 bases between. CDR3 protein: CASRKAAGEETQYF. The DNA for the CDR3 is TGTGCCAGCAGAAAAGCGGCAGGAGAAGAGACCCAGTACTTC.

The genes are TRBV18 and TRBJ2-7; D is unclear. Trimming stripped 2 bases from V and 0 bases from J, with 14 bases between. The CDR3 is made up of 16 amino acids. Germline V lookup: CDR1 KGHSH, CDR2 LQKENI. CDR3 coding DNA: TGTGCCAGCTCACCAAGAGCGCCAGAATTCTCCTACGAGCAGTACTTC. It yields the protein CASSPRAPEFSYEQYF.

The chain uses TRBV19 and TRBJ2-7; tentative D call: TRBD1 (6 bases). This CDR3 spans 14 amino acids. The V end was cut by 7 bases, the J end by 6 bases, with 19 bases between. The germline V gene encodes CDR1 LNHDA and CDR2 SQIVND (reference sequence). CDR3 sequence (DNA): TGTGCCAGTACAGTGGGACACCCCCCTGTCGAGCAGTACTTC. It encodes CASTVGHPPVEQYF.

The chain has TRBV19 and TRBJ2-7; no clear D gene. Germline CDR1 reads LNHDA; CDR2 reads SQIVND (reference sequence). CDR3 length: 15 residues. The V and J ends lost 5 bases and 0 bases respectively, with 14 bases between them. CDR3 in DNA: TGTGCCAGTAGTCTCTCGACCGGAGTCTCCTACGAGCAGTACTTC. This gives the protein CASSLSTGVSYEQYF.

The chain carries TRBV14 and TRBJ1-1; TRBD1 aligns across 8 bases. J lost 5 bases, V lost 3 bases, and 5 bases had no gene match. The CDR3 sequence is 14 residues long. The germline gives CDR1 SGHDN, CDR2 FVKESK. DNA of the CDR3: TGTGCCAGCAGCCATCGGACAGGGAAAACTGAAGCTTTCTTT. Its protein product is CASSHRTGKTEAFF. The complete variable domain, with remaining parts taken from reference TRBV14 and TRBJ1-1, reads EAGVTQFPSHSVIEKGQTVTLRCDPISGHDNLYWYRRVMGKEIKFLLHFVKESKQDESGMPNNRFLAERTGGTYSTLKVQPAELEDSGVYFCASSHRTGKTEAFFGQGTRLTVV.

The chain uses TRBV12-3 or TRBV12-4 and TRBJ1-2, with no clear D. V was clipped by 3 bases and J by 5 bases, with 7 bases between them. This CDR3 spans 12 amino acids. The CDR3 loop reads CASSFEEYGYTF. The DNA for the CDR3 is TGTGCCAGCAGTTTTGAGGAATATGGCTACACCTTC.

This clone was detected only a few times. Other DNA sequences in the same sample also yield this CDR3. The chain joins TRBV7-2 to TRBJ2-5, with TRBD1 identical over 10 bases. Germline CDR1 SGHTA, CDR2 FQGNSA. The J segment lost 1 base and the V segment lost 2 bases, leaving 1 base of the junction unmatched. The CDR3 totals 15 residues. This CDR3 reads CASSLRTGGQETQYF. The DNA of the CDR3 is TGTGCCAGCAGCTTAAGGACAGGGGGCCAAGAGACCCAGTACTTC.

The chain uses TRBV7-7 and TRBJ2-2, with D maybe TRBD1 (6 bases). CDR1 SSHAT and CDR2 FNYEAQ come from the germline V gene (reference sequence). The CDR3 is made up of 15 amino acids. V dropped 4 bases and J dropped 6 bases, with 15 bases sitting between them. CDR3 loop: CASSSTGISSGELFF. The CDR3 nucleotides read TGTGCCAGCAGCTCAACAGGGATTTCGTCCGGGGAGCTGTTTTTT.

The chain links TRBV19 to TRBJ2-5; maybe TRBD2 (6 bases). The length of the CDR3 is 13 residues. The germline gives CDR1 LNHDA, CDR2 SQIVND (reference sequence). The V gene lost 9 bases and the J gene lost 4 bases, with 15 bases spanning the gap. CDR3 residues: CASSWRAGETQYF. In DNA form, the CDR3 reads TGTGCCAGCTCGTGGAGGGCGGGAGAGACCCAGTACTTC.

This chain links TRBV5-4 with TRBJ2-5, with unresolved D. This CDR3 comprises 14 residues. Germline V gene data show CDR1 as SGHNT and CDR2 as YYREEE (reference sequence). The V end lost 0 bases, the J end lost 0 bases, and 6 bases lay between the germline ends. CDR3 loop: CASSLEPDQETQYF. In DNA, the CDR3 is TGTGCCAGCAGCTTGGAGCCCGACCAAGAGACCCAGTACTTC.

This chain links TRBV29-1 with TRBJ1-5; D possibly corresponds to TRBD1 (5 bases). With 2 bases removed from V and 2 bases from J, the gap between germline ends came to 16 bases. There are 16 residues in the CDR3. The V gene's germline CDR1 is SQVTM and CDR2 ANQGSEA. CDR3 DNA: TGCAGCGTTGAAACTAAGGTGGGGGGAGGCAATCAGCCCCAGCATTTT. This sequence encodes CSVETKVGGGNQPQHF.

This chain joins TRBV5-5 and TRBJ1-2; D gene unclear. This CDR3 has 12 residues. Germline V gene sequence: CDR1 SGHKS, CDR2 YYEKEE (reference sequence). V gave up 4 bases and J gave up 10 bases, with 14 bases separating them. CDR3 in DNA: TGTGCCAGCAGCATAGGACTGGAGCTCTACACCTTC. Its protein product is CASSIGLELYTF.

Only a few counts were recorded for this clone. The V gene is TRBV5-8, the J gene TRBJ1-1, with D maybe TRBD1 (6 bases). Germline lookup yields CDR1 SGHTS and CDR2 YDEGEE. This CDR3 is 14 amino acids long. V shed 3 bases and J shed 0 bases, with 9 bases lying between them. The CDR3 loop is CASSWGHVNTEAFF. The DNA for the CDR3 is TGTGCCAGCAGCTGGGGACATGTGAACACTGAAGCTTTCTTT. The complete variable domain, with remaining parts taken from reference TRBV5-8 and TRBJ1-1, reads EAGVTQSPTHLIKTRGQQATLRCSPISGHTSVYWYQQALGLGLQFLLWYDEGEERNRGNFPPRFSGRQFPNYSSELNVNALELEDSALYLCASSWGHVNTEAFFGQGTRLTVV.

This chain uses TRBV5-1 with TRBJ2-3; TRBD2 matches at 8 bases. The CDR3 has 16 amino acids. The V gene's germline CDR1 is SGHRS and CDR2 YFSETQ. V shed 3 bases and J 1 base; nucleotides not matched to a gene: 7. The CDR3 nucleotides read TGCGCCAGCAGCTCTACTCCTAGCGGGCGCACAGATACGCAGTATTTT. It yields the protein CASSSTPSGRTDTQYF.

The rearrangement links TRBV28 to TRBJ1-4; 12 positions match TRBD1. V shed 7 bases, J shed 10 bases, and the junction held 13 bases outside the gene matches. This CDR3 has 16 residues. The V gene's germline CDR1 is MDHEN and CDR2 SYDVKM. CDR3 nucleotide sequence: TGTGCCAGCAAACTGAAACCCGGGACAGGGGGCGCAAAACTGTTTTTT. Translating gives CASKLKPGTGGAKLFF.